This entry features one TCR beta chain sequence. This specimen comes from a study of cytomegalovirus exposure and HLA in healthy donors. On the study more broadly: Most donors, roughly 82% of over 350 genotyped, fell in the Caucasian-associated ancestry cluster.

Primers: 60 Vbeta forward and 13 Jbeta reverse. Only in-frame clones appear in the TCRdb table, and some are missing; sequencing was by immunoSEQ multiplex PCR. This table holds 65,000 to 90,000 clones, just under 75% found once. This CDR3 has 13 amino acids. Looked up from germline, CDR1 is ENHRY and CDR2 is SYGVKD. J gave up 4 bases and V 9 bases, and 5 bases lay outside the gene matches. Sequencing input: PBMCs. The V and J genes are TRBV10-3 and TRBJ2-5; 10 bases are shared with TRBD1. The sequence was obtained from a man aged 55-75 years in good health and CMV-seronegative. CDR3 nucleotide sequence: TGTGCCATAAGGACAGGGGGAGGAGAGACCCAGTACTTC. Protein: CAIRTGGGETQYF.